This T cell receptor beta chain was obtained from a study of cytomegalovirus exposure and HLA in healthy donors. Germline V CDR1 and CDR2: SGHTA, FQGNSA. Trimming pared 5 bases from V and 3 bases from J, leaving 8 bases between. The CDR3 has 13 amino acids. In this sample, this clone turned up a few times. Using immunoSEQ multiplex PCR, the repertoire was profiled, and TCRdb retains in-frame clones only, with some absent. This sample has some 320,000 clones; roughly 90% occur once, and the top ten carry about 1%. The chain combines TRBV7-2 with TRBJ1-5; D gene unclear. The specimen sequenced was PBMCs. This receptor was identified in a woman in her 30s in good health and CMV-seropositive. The CDR3 protein is CASSNNYNQPQHF. The CDR3 coding sequence is TGTGCCAGCAGCAATAACTACAATCAGCCCCAGCATTTT.